This TCR beta chain was documented in a study of identical twins. General study points: Abundant cord blood beta clonotypes carried fewer insertions; memory repertoires showed none.

With 3 bases clipped from V and 11 bases from J, the junction kept 2 bases outside the gene matches. Germline values: CDR1 DFQATT, CDR2 SNEGSKA (reference sequence). The CDR3 contains 10 residues. A universal primer site came from template switching; cDNA carried unique molecular identifiers. MiXCR, run by TCRdb on the 5' RACE reads, gives a single entry per CDR3 protein. Of 650,000 to 800,000 distinct CDR3 sequences listed, over 8.5% were seen once; the top ten hold around 0.98%. In the case of this clonotype: The target antigen is unknown.

The data also belong to a second study, concerning yellow fever vaccine responses in identical twins.

The chain uses TRBV20-1 and TRBJ2-7, with TRBD1 identical over 9 bases. Material: PBMCs. The sequence derives from a woman in her late teens or twenties in good health. DNA for the CDR3: TGCAGTGCTAGCGGGACAGGGAAGTACTTC. Protein: CSASGTGKYF.